The 26 T cell receptor beta chains given below trace back to one sample, sequenced in a study of identical twins. In TCRdb, the 5' RACE reads were re-called with MiXCR into one record per CDR3 protein. The sample lists roughly 710,000 distinct CDR3 sequences; over 5% were seen once. The specimen sequenced was naive T cells sorted from blood. Receptor source: a man aged 18-30 years in good health.

This clonotype was counted many times. This chain links TRBV5-1 with TRBJ2-7, with 10 bases matching TRBD1. V lost 4 bases and J lost 5; bases outside the gene matches: 15. CDR1 and CDR2 from the germline V gene are SGHRS and YFSETQ. The CDR3 runs 17 residues. CDR3 in amino acids: CASSLKLPGQGFHEQYF. In nucleotides, the CDR3 is TGCGCCAGCAGCCTTAAACTGCCGGGACAGGGGTTCCACGAGCAGTACTTC.

This clonotype appeared a few times. This chain links TRBV2 with TRBJ2-1; D gene uncertain. The germline V gene has CDR1 SNHLY and CDR2 FYNNEI. The length of the CDR3 is 12 residues. The V end lost 7 bases, the J end lost 7 bases, and 11 bases lay between the germline ends. In DNA, the CDR3 is TGTGCCAGCACCGAACGGGCGAATGAGCAGTTCTTC. The encoded protein is CASTERANEQFF.

This clonotype has a count of ten or more. The chain joins TRBV10-3 to TRBJ2-5, with 8 bases lining up with TRBD1. Germline loops: CDR1 ENHRY, CDR2 SYGVKD. CDR3 length: 15 residues. With 2 bases clipped from V and 4 bases from J, the junction kept 6 bases outside the gene matches. Here the CDR3 reads CAISETGQVRETQYF. CDR3 coding DNA: TGTGCCATCAGTGAGACGGGACAGGTGCGAGAGACCCAGTACTTC.

This clonotype was observed many times. This sequence joins TRBV5-1 and TRBJ1-1; D gene ambiguous. Between the trimmed V and J ends, which lost 2 bases and 5 bases, there was a span of 16 bases. CDR1 is SGHRS and CDR2 is YFSETQ in the germline V gene. The CDR3 runs 15 residues. The CDR3 DNA follows: TGCGCCAGCAGCTTAGATGAGAGGATATGGACTGAAGCTTTCTTT. Its translation: CASSLDERIWTEAFF.

In its sample, this clonotype was seen many times. V usage is TRBV28 and J usage is TRBJ2-2; D call uncertain. CDR3 length: 13 amino acids. Germline assignment: CDR1 MDHEN and CDR2 SYDVKM. The ends were cut back, 6 bases at V and 5 bases at J, with 10 bases in the middle. This chain's CDR3 is CASSLLGTGELFF. The CDR3 DNA reads TGTGCCAGCAGCCTCCTCGGGACCGGGGAGCTGTTTTTT.

V is TRBV24-1 and J is TRBJ2-5; the D gene could be TRBD1 or TRBD2 (5 bases each). The CDR3 covers 13 residues. V dropped 4 bases and J dropped 5 bases, with 10 bases sitting between them. CDR1 and CDR2 from the germline V gene are KGHDR and SFDVKD. For the CDR3, the DNA is TGTGCCACCAGTGACTGGGACGGGGAGACCCAGTACTTC. Amino acid sequence: CATSDWDGETQYF.

This clonotype was seen repeatedly, ten times or more. V and J are TRBV6-5 and TRBJ2-3; D is perhaps TRBD2 (5 bases). The V gene lost 4 bases and the J gene lost 4 bases, with 12 bases spanning the gap. The V gene's germline CDR1 is MNHEY and CDR2 SVGAGI. This CDR3 spans 14 amino acids. This CDR3 reads CASSWAPRADTQYF. The DNA for the CDR3 is TGTGCCAGCAGTTGGGCACCGAGGGCAGATACGCAGTATTTT.

This clonotype was seen many times. The V and J genes are TRBV9 and TRBJ2-5; D perhaps matches TRBD2 (6 bases). This CDR3 is 16 amino acids long. The V gene lost 3 bases and the J gene lost 5 bases, with 20 bases spanning the gap. Germline CDR1 reads SGDLS; CDR2 reads YYNGEE. The CDR3 sequence: CASSGPNSGSVETQYF. The CDR3 bases are TGTGCCAGCAGCGGACCTAACTCCGGGAGTGTCGAGACCCAGTACTTC.

This clonotype appeared a few times. The CDR3 region is CASSTEGAYEQYF. CDR3 bases: TGCGCCAGCAGCACGGAGGGGGCCTACGAGCAGTACTTC. The V gene is TRBV5-1, the J gene TRBJ2-7; TRBD1 or TRBD2 may be the D gene (6 bases each). Germline CDR1 reads SGHRS; CDR2 reads YFSETQ. V gave up 4 bases and J gave up 2 bases, with 10 bases separating them. The CDR3 runs 13 residues.

This clonotype showed up many times. The chain joins TRBV12-3 or TRBV12-4 to TRBJ2-2, with TRBD2 matching over 7 bases. The CDR3 contains 15 residues. V shed 7 bases and J 3 bases; nucleotides not matched to a gene: 8. CDR3 nucleotides: TGTGCCAGCATCGCTAGCGGATCGCACACCGGGGAGCTGTTTTTT. It codes for CASIASGSHTGELFF.

This clonotype appeared many times. The V call is TRBV29-1, the J call TRBJ2-3; 7 nucleotides match TRBD1. From germline, CDR1 is SQVTM and CDR2 ANQGSEA. The CDR3 totals 13 residues. The V and J ends lost 5 bases and 0 bases, in that order; junction bases with no gene match: 2. In nucleotides, the CDR3 is TGCAGCGTTCGACAGGGAAGCACAGATACGCAGTATTTT. It encodes CSVRQGSTDTQYF.

The V call is TRBV18, the J call TRBJ1-4; no clear D. This CDR3 has 14 amino acids. Germline V lookup: CDR1 KGHSH, CDR2 LQKENI. Trimming left V 2 bases short and J 5 bases short, with 9 bases between. The CDR3: CASSPSTGNEKLFF. CDR3 bases: TGTGCCAGCTCACCAAGTACGGGGAATGAAAAACTGTTTTTT.

This clonotype occurred many times. The V gene is TRBV28, the J gene TRBJ2-7; D unclear. Trimming removed 7 bases at V and 0 bases at J, with 16 bases between. This CDR3 is 15 amino acids long. The germline V gene encodes CDR1 MDHEN and CDR2 SYDVKM. CDR3 in DNA: TGTGCCAGCACACGCGGCCCAGGTTCCTCCTACGAGCAGTACTTC. Its translation: CASTRGPGSSYEQYF.

In this sample, this clonotype turned up many times. The CDR3 is CSARDPGGTYEQYF. For the CDR3, the DNA is TGCAGTGCTAGAGATCCGGGGGGAACCTACGAGCAGTACTTC. The gene calls are TRBV20-1 and TRBJ2-7; TRBD2 aligns across 7 bases. Trimming at V came to 0 bases and at J to 2 bases, leaving 4 bases not matched to a gene. Germline CDR1 and CDR2: DFQATT and SNEGSKA (reference sequence). CDR3 length: 14 residues.

V is TRBV11-2 and J is TRBJ2-4; the D gene could be TRBD1 or TRBD2 (5 bases each). Trimming left V 2 bases short and J 3 bases short, with 14 bases between. The CDR3 consists of 16 residues. Germline assignment: CDR1 SGHAT and CDR2 FQNNGV. Written as DNA, the CDR3 is TGTGCCAGCAGCTTATTTGGGGGTTCTGGCAAAAACATTCAGTACTTC. It yields the protein CASSLFGGSGKNIQYF.

This clonotype was seen a few times. The chain uses TRBV14 and TRBJ2-3, with 7 bases fitting TRBD2. The CDR3 is 14 amino acids. Germline V gene lookup returns CDR1 SGHDN and CDR2 FVKESK. V trimming: 1 base; J trimming: 7 bases; junction bases outside the gene matches: 5. The CDR3 loop is CASSQVSGSYTQYF. The CDR3 DNA reads as TGTGCCAGCAGCCAAGTTAGCGGGTCGTATACGCAGTATTTT.

This clonotype was counted at least ten times. The chain links TRBV10-3 to TRBJ1-5, with D uncertain. V was pared by 0 bases and J by 0 bases, with 9 bases between. The CDR3 sequence is 16 residues long. Germline V gene data show CDR1 as ENHRY and CDR2 as SYGVKD. CDR3 residues: CAISESLAPSNQPQHF. The CDR3 bases are TGTGCCATCAGTGAGTCGCTAGCTCCTAGCAATCAGCCCCAGCATTTT.

This clonotype was detected ten times or more. J is TRBJ2-3 and V is TRBV29-1; 7 positions agree with TRBD1. This CDR3 has 12 residues. The germline gives CDR1 SQVTM, CDR2 ANQGSEA. V shed 3 bases and J 5 bases; nucleotides not matched to a gene: 2. The CDR3 DNA follows: TGCAGCGTTGATAACAGGGGAGATACGCAGTATTTT. It yields the protein CSVDNRGDTQYF.

The chain links TRBV20-1 to TRBJ2-1; D call uncertain. The CDR3 extends over 14 amino acids. CDR1 is DFQATT and CDR2 is SNEGSKA in the germline V gene (reference sequence). V dropped 3 bases and J dropped 6 bases, with 15 bases sitting between them. CDR3: CSARRPPAGNEQFF. CDR3 sequence (DNA): TGCAGTGCTAGGCGGCCTCCAGCTGGCAATGAGCAGTTCTTC.

This clonotype was counted many times. V gene TRBV5-5 combines with J gene TRBJ2-7; 7 bases match TRBD1. Germline CDR1 SGHKS, CDR2 YYEKEE (reference sequence). V dropped 3 bases and J dropped 3; count of bases not matched to a gene: 9. This CDR3 is 15 amino acids long. Here the CDR3 DNA reads TGTGCCAGCAGCTCTCCGGACAGGCCTTTCTACGAGCAGTACGTC. The encoded protein is CASSSPDRPFYEQYV.

This clonotype was picked up many times. The V gene is TRBV20-1, the J gene TRBJ2-5; D is ambiguous. Germline-derived CDR1 and CDR2 are DFQATT and SNEGSKA (reference sequence). The CDR3 runs to 13 residues. V lost 5 bases and J lost 2, with 12 bases in between. CDR3 sequence: CSAQGSGQETQYF. The CDR3 bases are TGCAGTGCTCAAGGCTCCGGGCAAGAGACCCAGTACTTC.

Many counts were recorded for this clonotype. This CDR3 is CATSPEGARVEGAFF. As DNA, the CDR3 is TGTGCCACCAGCCCCGAAGGCGCGAGGGTAGAAGGAGCTTTCTTT. The V and J genes are TRBV15 and TRBJ1-1; D call uncertain. Trimming shortened V by 5 bases and J by 10 bases, and 23 bases separated the two germline ends. This CDR3 has 15 amino acids. Germline CDR1 is LNHNV and CDR2 is YYDKDF (reference sequence).

This clonotype was seen ten or more times. This sequence joins TRBV5-1 and TRBJ1-2; TRBD1 matches 7 bases. Germline CDR1 is SGHRS and CDR2 is YFSETQ. V lost 6 bases and J lost 8; bases outside the gene matches: 16. This CDR3 spans 15 amino acids. The CDR3 region has the DNA TGCGCCAGCACCCCCCCGAGGGGGCAGTTTCGAGGCTACACCTTC. Translated, it gives CASTPPRGQFRGYTF.

In this sample, this clonotype turned up a few times. The rearrangement joins TRBV3-1 to TRBJ1-6; D ambiguous. The CDR3 has 13 amino acids. The germline V gene has CDR1 LGHDT and CDR2 YNNKEL (reference sequence). Deletions cut 0 bases from V and 10 bases from J, with 7 bases between. CDR3 residues: CASSQEAVSPLHF. The CDR3 DNA is TGTGCCAGCAGCCAAGAGGCGGTCTCACCCCTCCACTTT.

At least ten counts were recorded for this clonotype. The rearrangement links TRBV12-3 or TRBV12-4 to TRBJ2-1; unclear D gene. The CDR3 covers 11 residues. Trimming stripped 5 bases from V and 8 bases from J, with 7 bases between. CDR3 in amino acids: CASSNGDEQFF. Written as DNA, the CDR3 is TGTGCCAGCAGTAATGGGGATGAGCAGTTCTTC.

The chain recombines TRBV3-1 with TRBJ2-1, with D uncertain. CDR1 is LGHDT and CDR2 is YNNKEL in the germline V gene (reference sequence). The CDR3 is made up of 16 amino acids. The ends were cut back, 0 bases at V and 3 bases at J, with 12 bases in the middle. In DNA, the CDR3 is TGTGCCAGCAGCCAAGATCTAAGGTGGGGCTACAATGAGCAGTTCTTC. This codes for CASSQDLRWGYNEQFF.